This T cell receptor beta chain originates from a study of regulatory T cells in long-lasting Graves disease. Time point indicated: newly diagnosed GD, antithyroid drugs for less than 3 months. PBMC RNA was the source of the TCR library. V shed 0 bases, J shed 7 bases, and the junction held 6 bases outside the gene matches. The CDR3 spans 16 residues. Study-level results: Persistent disease favored TRBV28, TRBJ1-2 and TRBJ2-5.

Libraries of TCR beta came from iRepertoire HTBI primers plus Arm-PCR of CDR3 regions. TCRdb fed the multiplex PCR reads into MiXCR, producing one record per CDR3 protein. The sample holds over 350,000 distinct CDR3 sequences; around 13% are singletons and the top ten take roughly 15%. In this sample, this clonotype turned up many times. The antigen is unknown. The sample also formed part of further work on T cells in Graves' hyperthyroidism and ophthalmopathy.

The specimen was peripheral blood mononuclear cells (PBMCs), collected at new diagnosis, from a patient treated with antithyroid drugs. The J gene is TRBJ1-2, the V gene TRBV12-3 or TRBV12-4; 12 bases are shared with TRBD1. The clonotype originates from a woman aged 45 to 65 with Graves disease. The DNA for the CDR3 is TGTGCCAGCAGTTTAGCCGGGACAGGGGGCAGGAGTGGCTACACCTTC. Its protein product is CASSLAGTGGRSGYTF.